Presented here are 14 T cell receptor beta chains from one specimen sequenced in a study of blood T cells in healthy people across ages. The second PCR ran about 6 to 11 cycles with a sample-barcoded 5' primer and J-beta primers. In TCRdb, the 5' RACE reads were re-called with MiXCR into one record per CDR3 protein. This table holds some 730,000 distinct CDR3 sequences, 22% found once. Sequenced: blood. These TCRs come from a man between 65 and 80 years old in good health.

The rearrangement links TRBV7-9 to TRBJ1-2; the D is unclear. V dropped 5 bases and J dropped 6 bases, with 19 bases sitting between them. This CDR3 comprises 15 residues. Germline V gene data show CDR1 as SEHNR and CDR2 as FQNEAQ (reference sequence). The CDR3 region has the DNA TGTGCCAGCAGCCCCCCCGCAGGAGGAAAAGATGGCTACACCTTC. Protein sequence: CASSPPAGGKDGYTF.

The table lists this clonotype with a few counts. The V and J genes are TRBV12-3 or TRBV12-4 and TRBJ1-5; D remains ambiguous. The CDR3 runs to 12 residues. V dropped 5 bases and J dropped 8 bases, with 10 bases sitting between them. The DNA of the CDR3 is TGTGCCAGCAGTCCCCATGTGGAGCCCCAGCATTTT. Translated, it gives CASSPHVEPQHF.

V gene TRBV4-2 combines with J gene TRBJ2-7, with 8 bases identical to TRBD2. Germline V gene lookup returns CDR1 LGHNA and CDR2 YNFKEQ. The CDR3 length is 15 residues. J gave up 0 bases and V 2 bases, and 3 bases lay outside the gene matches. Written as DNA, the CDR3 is TGTGCCAGCAGCCAACTAGCGGGCTCCTCCTACGAGCAGTACTTC. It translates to CASSQLAGSSYEQYF.

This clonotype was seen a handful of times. The CDR3 region has the DNA TGTGCCAGCAGTTACGTACGGCCCAATGAGCAGTTCTTC. This sequence encodes CASSYVRPNEQFF. The rearrangement links TRBV6-2 or TRBV6-3 to TRBJ2-1; D is unclear. The CDR3 consists of 13 residues. Germline CDR1 is MNHEY and CDR2 is SVGEGT. V was clipped by 2 bases and J by 6 bases, with 8 bases between them.

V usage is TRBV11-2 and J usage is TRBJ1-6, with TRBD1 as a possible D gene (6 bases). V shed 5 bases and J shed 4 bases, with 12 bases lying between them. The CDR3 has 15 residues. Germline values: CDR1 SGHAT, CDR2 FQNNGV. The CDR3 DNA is TGTGCCAGCAGCCTCGTACAGGGTTATAATTCACCCCTCCACTTT. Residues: CASSLVQGYNSPLHF.

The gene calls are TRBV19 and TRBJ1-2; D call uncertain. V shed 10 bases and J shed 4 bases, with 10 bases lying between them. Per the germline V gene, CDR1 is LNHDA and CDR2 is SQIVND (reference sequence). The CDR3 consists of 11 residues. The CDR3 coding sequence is TGTGCCACCGCCCAGGTCTATGGCTACACCTTC. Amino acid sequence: CATAQVYGYTF.

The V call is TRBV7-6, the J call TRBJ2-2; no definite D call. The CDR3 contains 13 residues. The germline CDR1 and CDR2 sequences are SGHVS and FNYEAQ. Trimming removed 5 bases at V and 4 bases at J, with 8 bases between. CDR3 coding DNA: TGTGCCAGCAGCATTCGTGGCACCGGGGAGCTGTTTTTT. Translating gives CASSIRGTGELFF.

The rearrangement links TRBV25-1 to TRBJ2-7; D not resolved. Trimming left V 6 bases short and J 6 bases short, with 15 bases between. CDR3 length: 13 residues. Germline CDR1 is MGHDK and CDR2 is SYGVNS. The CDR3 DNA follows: TGTGCCAGCAGCCGATCTTGGGGATCCGAGCAGTACTTC. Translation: CASSRSWGSEQYF.

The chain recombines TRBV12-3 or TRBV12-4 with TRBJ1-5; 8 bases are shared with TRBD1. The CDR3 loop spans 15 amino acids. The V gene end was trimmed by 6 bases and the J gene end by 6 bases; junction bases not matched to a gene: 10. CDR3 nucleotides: TGTGCCAGCAGGGCCTCAGGGGGCATGGGTCAGCCCCAGCATTTT. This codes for CASRASGGMGQPQHF.

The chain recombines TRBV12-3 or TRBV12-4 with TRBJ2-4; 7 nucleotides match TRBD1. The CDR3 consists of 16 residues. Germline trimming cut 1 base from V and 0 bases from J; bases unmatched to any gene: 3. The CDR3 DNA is TGTGCCAGCAGTTTAGAGGCAGGGGGAGCCAAAAACATTCAGTACTTC. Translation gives CASSLEAGGAKNIQYF.

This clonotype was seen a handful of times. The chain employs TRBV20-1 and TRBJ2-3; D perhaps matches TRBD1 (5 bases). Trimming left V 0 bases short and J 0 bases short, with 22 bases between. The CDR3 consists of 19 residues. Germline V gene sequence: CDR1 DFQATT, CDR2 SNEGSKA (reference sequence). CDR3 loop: CSARDSSGSYQGSTDTQYF. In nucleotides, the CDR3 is TGCAGTGCTAGAGATTCCTCGGGTTCATACCAGGGTAGCACAGATACGCAGTATTTT.

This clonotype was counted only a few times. The CDR3 protein is CATRTESTNEKLFF. The CDR3 DNA reads TGTGCCACCCGGACAGAATCAACTAATGAAAAACTGTTTTTT. J is TRBJ1-4 and V is TRBV10-3; D might be TRBD1 (6 bases). CDR1 ENHRY and CDR2 SYGVKD come from the germline V gene. Deletions cut 10 bases from V and 0 bases from J, with 12 bases between. This CDR3 is 14 amino acids long.

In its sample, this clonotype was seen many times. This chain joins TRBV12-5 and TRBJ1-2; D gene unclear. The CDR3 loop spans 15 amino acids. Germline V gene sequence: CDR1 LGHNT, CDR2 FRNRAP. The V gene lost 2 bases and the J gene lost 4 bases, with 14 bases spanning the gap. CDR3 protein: CASGLIGGQGYGYTF. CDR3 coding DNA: TGTGCTAGTGGTTTGATAGGAGGGCAAGGCTATGGCTACACCTTC.

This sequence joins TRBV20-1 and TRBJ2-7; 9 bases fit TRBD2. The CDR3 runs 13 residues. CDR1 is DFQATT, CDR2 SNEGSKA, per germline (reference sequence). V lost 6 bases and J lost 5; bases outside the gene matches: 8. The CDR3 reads CSALAGIIDEQYV. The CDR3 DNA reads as TGCAGTGCCCTAGCGGGAATCATCGACGAGCAGTACGTC.